Listed below are T cell receptor beta chains from one sample, sequenced in a study of blood T cell repertoires in COVID-19. Here immunoSEQ multiplex PCR was the method, and the copy in TCRdb shows in-frame clones only, minus some. Of under 200,000 clones detected, 70% to 90% appear once; the ten largest clones hold 20% to 25%. Sample: peripheral blood. The receptors were sampled from a man aged 55 to 70 with active or convalescent COVID-19. Each CDR3 is given with its conserved first and last residue. D genes are given only for firm matches. Clone size appears in some rows only: once, few, many, or a class for an expanded clone.

CDR3nt: TGTGCCAGTAGTATCGGACAGGGGTCGGAGGAAAAACTGTTTTTT
CDR3aa: CASSIGQGSEEKLFF
v_gene: TRBV19
abundance: once
d_gene: TRBD1
j_gene: TRBJ1-4

CDR3nt: TGTGCCAGCAGCTTTGCCCCAGGGGAAGGGGATGAAAAACTGTTTTTT
CDR3aa: CASSFAPGEGDEKLFF
v_gene: TRBV11-2
abundance: -
d_gene: -
j_gene: TRBJ1-4

CDR3nt: TGTGCCAGCAGCTTCGGACAAGACTACGAGCAGTACTTC
CDR3aa: CASSFGQDYEQYF
v_gene: TRBV7-3
abundance: -
d_gene: -
j_gene: TRBJ2-7

CDR3nt: TGTGCCAGTAGTATTTTGGGACTCTCTCAAAAGGACACTGAAGCTTTCTTT
CDR3aa: CASSILGLSQKDTEAFF
v_gene: TRBV19
abundance: -
d_gene: -
j_gene: TRBJ1-1

CDR3nt: TGTGCCAGCAGTCAAAGCGGGGGCGGGGAGACCCAGTACTTC
CDR3aa: CASSQSGGGETQYF
v_gene: TRBV7-3
abundance: -
d_gene: TRBD2
j_gene: TRBJ2-5

CDR3nt: TGTGCCATCGGGGACAGGGGGTTTCGGCTCGAGCAGTACTTC
CDR3aa: CAIGDRGFRLEQYF
v_gene: TRBV10-3
abundance: -
d_gene: TRBD1
j_gene: TRBJ2-7

CDR3nt: TGTGCCAGCAGTGAGTGGGGGGGATTGGGGACTGAAGCTTTCTTT
CDR3aa: CASSEWGGLGTEAFF
v_gene: TRBV2
abundance: -
d_gene: -
j_gene: TRBJ1-1

CDR3nt: TGTGCCAGCAGCCAAGGAGCGGGGGCCATCAATGAGCAGTTCTTC
CDR3aa: CASSQGAGAINEQFF
v_gene: TRBV3-1/TRBV3-2
abundance: once
d_gene: TRBD2
j_gene: TRBJ2-1

CDR3nt: TGTGTGGGCCAGGGTGGAAACATTCAGTACTTC
CDR3aa: CVGQGGNIQYF
v_gene: TRBV2
abundance: -
d_gene: -
j_gene: TRBJ2-4

CDR3nt: TGCGCCAGCAGCTCCTCGGGACAGCTCAATCAGCCCCAGCATTTT
CDR3aa: CASSSSGQLNQPQHF
v_gene: TRBV5-1
abundance: -
d_gene: TRBD1
j_gene: TRBJ1-5

CDR3nt: TGTGCCAGCAGCCCCCGGACTGGTTTTAGCACTGAAGCTTTCTTT
CDR3aa: CASSPRTGFSTEAFF
v_gene: TRBV9
abundance: -
d_gene: -
j_gene: TRBJ1-1

CDR3nt: TGTGCCTGGACGTCCGGGACACATTCCAACTATGGCTACACCTTC
CDR3aa: CAWTSGTHSNYGYTF
v_gene: TRBV30
abundance: -
d_gene: -
j_gene: TRBJ1-2

CDR3nt: TGTGCCAGCAGTGGATTGCGGCACTATGGCTACACCTTC
CDR3aa: CASSGLRHYGYTF
v_gene: TRBV2
abundance: -
d_gene: -
j_gene: TRBJ1-2

CDR3nt: TGTGCCTGGGGGAGGGGGGTTCGAGAGACCCAGTACTTC
CDR3aa: CAWGRGVRETQYF
v_gene: TRBV30
abundance: -
d_gene: -
j_gene: TRBJ2-5

CDR3nt: TGTGCCAGCTCGGGGGGGCGCGATCAGCCCCAGCATTTT
CDR3aa: CASSGGRDQPQHF
v_gene: TRBV18
abundance: -
d_gene: -
j_gene: TRBJ1-5

CDR3nt: TGTGCCAGCAGTTTACAGGGTTCCTACGAGCAGTACTTC
CDR3aa: CASSLQGSYEQYF
v_gene: TRBV27
abundance: -
d_gene: -
j_gene: TRBJ2-7

CDR3nt: TGTGCCAGCAGCCCCCCAGGACAGGAGGACTATGGCTACACCTTC
CDR3aa: CASSPPGQEDYGYTF
v_gene: TRBV7-2
abundance: -
d_gene: TRBD1
j_gene: TRBJ1-2

CDR3nt: TGCGCCAGCAGGCCGTCCTTGGGGGGAACCACTGAAGCTTTCTTT
CDR3aa: CASRPSLGGTTEAFF
v_gene: TRBV5-1
abundance: -
d_gene: -
j_gene: TRBJ1-1

CDR3nt: TGCGCCAGCAGCCCCCTAGGGGCAGGTGGGGAGACCCAGTACTTC
CDR3aa: CASSPLGAGGETQYF
v_gene: TRBV5-1
abundance: -
d_gene: -
j_gene: TRBJ2-5

CDR3nt: TGTGCCAGCAGCCTTCGGGGGGACCAGGGTCAGCCCCAGCATTTT
CDR3aa: CASSLRGDQGQPQHF
v_gene: TRBV6-5
abundance: once
d_gene: -
j_gene: TRBJ1-5

CDR3nt: TGCGCCAGCAGCTTACAAGGGAGCCCCTCTGGGGCCAACGTCCTGACTTTC
CDR3aa: CASSLQGSPSGANVLTF
v_gene: TRBV5-1
abundance: -
d_gene: -
j_gene: TRBJ2-6

CDR3nt: TGTGCCAGTACTATTCTTCCACAGGGGAGCGTCACCTTC
CDR3aa: CASTILPQGSVTF
v_gene: TRBV19
abundance: -
d_gene: TRBD1
j_gene: TRBJ1-2

CDR3nt: TGCAGCTCCTCGGGGAACGGGAACACTGAAGCTTTCTTT
CDR3aa: CSSSGNGNTEAFF
v_gene: TRBV29-1
abundance: -
d_gene: -
j_gene: TRBJ1-1

CDR3nt: TGTGCCAGCAGGAGCGAGGGCTCCTATAATTCACCCCTCCACTTT
CDR3aa: CASRSEGSYNSPLHF
v_gene: TRBV6-4
abundance: -
d_gene: -
j_gene: TRBJ1-6

CDR3nt: TGTGCCAGCAGTCTACAGGGGTACGGCTACACCTTC
CDR3aa: CASSLQGYGYTF
v_gene: TRBV6-5
abundance: -
d_gene: TRBD1
j_gene: TRBJ1-2

CDR3nt: TGTGCCAGAAGCCCCCCGACAAAGGGGGGGTTTGGCGAGCAGTACTTC
CDR3aa: CARSPPTKGGFGEQYF
v_gene: TRBV5-3
abundance: -
d_gene: -
j_gene: TRBJ2-7

CDR3nt: TGTGCCAGCAGCCCGGGAGGGGGCGCAACACCCCTCCACTTT
CDR3aa: CASSPGGGATPLHF
v_gene: TRBV11-2
abundance: -
d_gene: TRBD1
j_gene: TRBJ1-6

CDR3nt: TGTGCCAGCAGCCCCGGTATGAGACCGGGAGAGCAGTACTTC
CDR3aa: CASSPGMRPGEQYF
v_gene: TRBV11-2
abundance: -
d_gene: -
j_gene: TRBJ2-7

CDR3nt: TGCGCCAGCAGCCCGGGGGTAGCGGGGGGGTTGGACATTCAGTACTTC
CDR3aa: CASSPGVAGGLDIQYF
v_gene: TRBV4-1
abundance: -
d_gene: TRBD2
j_gene: TRBJ2-4

CDR3nt: TGTGCCAGCAGCCATTCTGGCGGGGGGGCAGATACGCAGTATTTT
CDR3aa: CASSHSGGGADTQYF
v_gene: TRBV3-1/TRBV3-2
abundance: -
d_gene: TRBD2
j_gene: TRBJ2-3

CDR3nt: TGTGCCAGCAGCTTACCACTAGCGGGGACCCAGGAACAGTTCTTC
CDR3aa: CASSLPLAGTQEQFF
v_gene: TRBV7-9
abundance: -
d_gene: TRBD2
j_gene: TRBJ2-1

CDR3nt: TGTGCCAGCAGTCCTGAATCGTCCGGGACAGGTATCTCTGGAAACACCATATATTTT
CDR3aa: CASSPESSGTGISGNTIYF
v_gene: TRBV27
abundance: -
d_gene: TRBD1
j_gene: TRBJ1-3

CDR3nt: TGTGCCAGCAGCTTGGCGGGGGCCGGGGGGGAGACCCAGTACTTC
CDR3aa: CASSLAGAGGETQYF
v_gene: TRBV5-4
abundance: -
d_gene: -
j_gene: TRBJ2-5

CDR3nt: TGCGCCAGCAGCTATGGACAGGGGGCCGGGACTAATGAAAAACTGTTTTTT
CDR3aa: CASSYGQGAGTNEKLFF
v_gene: TRBV5-1
abundance: -
d_gene: TRBD1
j_gene: TRBJ1-4

CDR3nt: TGTGCCAGCCTTTGGGGCTTTAACTATGGCTACACCTTC
CDR3aa: CASLWGFNYGYTF
v_gene: TRBV12-3/TRBV12-4
abundance: once
d_gene: -
j_gene: TRBJ1-2

CDR3nt: TGTGCCAGCAGTCTCCCGGGACAGGGCTCCTACGAGCAGTACTTC
CDR3aa: CASSLPGQGSYEQYF
v_gene: TRBV28
abundance: -
d_gene: TRBD1
j_gene: TRBJ2-7